Listed below are T cell receptor beta chains from one sample, sequenced in a study of blood T cell repertoires in COVID-19. Only in-frame clones appear in the TCRdb table, and some are missing; sequencing was by immunoSEQ multiplex PCR. The sample lists about 55,000 clones, roughly 80% occurring once. Sample: peripheral blood. The receptors stem from a human donor in a cohort sampled during active or convalescent COVID-19. CDR3s include the opening cysteine and the closing phenylalanine or tryptophan. The order of the fields is clone size, J gene, V gene, D gene, CDR3 protein, CDR3 DNA. The D gene is left open where the match is weak. The listing skips clone size in some rows; elsewhere it reads once, few, many or a size class.

size: -
J: TRBJ2-3
V: TRBV27
D: -
CDR3: CASSFRGARPDTQYF
DNA: TGTGCCAGCAGTTTTCGGGGGGCCAGACCAGATACGCAGTATTTT

size: few
J: TRBJ1-1
V: TRBV12-3/TRBV12-4
D: -
CDR3: CASRPGLGTEAFF
DNA: TGTGCCAGCAGGCCGGGGTTGGGCACTGAAGCTTTCTTT

size: few
J: TRBJ2-1
V: TRBV5-1
D: TRBD1
CDR3: CASSPQGTGGRNEQFF
DNA: TGCGCCAGCAGCCCCCAAGGGACAGGGGGCCGCAATGAGCAGTTCTTC

size: -
J: TRBJ1-4
V: TRBV6-2/TRBV6-3
D: -
CDR3: CASSRGGANEKLFF
DNA: TGTGCCAGCAGTCGAGGGGGGGCTAATGAAAAACTGTTTTTT

size: -
J: TRBJ2-2
V: TRBV5-1
D: -
CDR3: CASSPGSGVVGELFF
DNA: TGCGCCAGCAGCCCTGGTTCGGGGGTGGTCGGGGAGCTGTTTTTT

size: -
J: TRBJ1-6
V: TRBV9
D: -
CDR3: CASSVQGAGSPLHF
DNA: TGTGCCAGCAGCGTACAGGGCGCCGGTTCACCCCTCCACTTT

size: -
J: TRBJ1-1
V: TRBV6-5
D: -
CDR3: CASSYSGRPFF
DNA: TGTGCCAGCAGTTACTCGGGGCGGCCTTTCTTT

size: -
J: TRBJ1-6
V: TRBV4-2
D: -
CDR3: CASSQEARQMGNSPLHF
DNA: TGTGCCAGCAGCCAAGAGGCCAGGCAAATGGGTAATTCACCCCTCCACTTT

size: -
J: TRBJ2-3
V: TRBV10-3
D: -
CDR3: CAISGRVEVDTQYF
DNA: TGTGCCATCAGTGGCCGGGTAGAGGTAGATACGCAGTATTTT

size: -
J: TRBJ2-1
V: TRBV4-3
D: TRBD2
CDR3: CASSRTSGRRSSYNEQFF
DNA: TGCGCCAGCAGCAGGACTAGCGGCCGGAGAAGCTCCTACAATGAGCAGTTCTTC

size: -
J: TRBJ1-1
V: TRBV5-1
D: TRBD1
CDR3: CASRQNPGQYMNTEAFF
DNA: TGCGCCAGCAGACAGAATCCGGGACAGTACATGAACACTGAAGCTTTCTTT

size: -
J: TRBJ2-7
V: TRBV11-1
D: -
CDR3: CASSLAYSSSYEQYF
DNA: TGTGCCAGCAGCTTAGCCTACAGTAGCTCCTACGAGCAGTACTTC

size: -
J: TRBJ1-2
V: TRBV4-2
D: TRBD1
CDR3: CASSQGQGANYGYTF
DNA: TGTGCCAGCAGCCAGGGACAGGGGGCGAACTATGGCTACACCTTC

size: few
J: TRBJ1-2
V: TRBV3-1/TRBV3-2
D: TRBD1
CDR3: CASSPGQNYGYTF
DNA: TGTGCCAGCAGCCCGGGACAGAACTATGGCTACACCTTC